This section outlines one T cell receptor beta chain sequence together with its context. In the source study's methods: Reference gene primers were amplified, and this amplification served to estimate nucleated cell counts. Assay used: immunoSEQ multiplex PCR; TCRdb lists only in-frame clones, some missing. V and J calls and clone size are as listed in that table; D and trimming were resolved from the DNA. The repertoire has 100,000 to 120,000 clones, roughly 85% of them found once; the top ten carry approximately 13%. Germline CDR1 is SGHVS and CDR2 is FNYEAQ. Trimming took 4 bases from V and 1 from J, leaving 7 bases between them. The CDR3 is 13 amino acids. This record belongs to a study of blood T cell repertoires in COVID-19. Study context: Whether acute or convalescent, the COVID-19 samples came from the United States, Italy and Spain. PBMCs, B-cell-depleted T cells, or T cells were the source of the cDNA or gDNA that made up the material.

The V call is TRBV7-6, the J call TRBJ1-1; D is perhaps TRBD1 (5 bases). The receptor comes from a human donor in a cohort sampled during active COVID-19. Specimen: peripheral blood. CDR3 DNA: TGTGCCAGCAGCTCACAGGAGAACACTGAAGCTTTCTTT. Translation: CASSSQENTEAFF.